The T cell receptor beta chain described here comes from a study of Tregs in tolerant kidney transplant recipients. The ends were cut back, 4 bases at V and 2 bases at J, with 13 bases in the middle. In germline, CDR1 is SGHRS, CDR2 YFSETQ. This CDR3 has 14 residues. Recipients received nonmyeloablative bone marrow transplants from related graft donors, with transient mixed chimerism. Unstimulated Tregs (CD4+CD25+CD127-) and CD4+CD25- non-Tregs were sorted from PBMCs. Broader study findings: The most relevant donor-specific Treg TCRbeta repertoire apparently came from expansion with activated donor B cells. Validation in larger populations is needed because few patients were studied. Some patients' samples used different primers over time, so nucleotide sequences weren't comparable.

As to this clone: Its antigen remains unidentified.

Sequenced by immunoSEQ multiplex PCR; TCRdb stores in-frame clones only, minus some. The sample includes more than 20,000 clones, over 70% seen only once; the top ten take about a quarter. Sequenced material: CD8+ T cells from blood (PBMCs), taken 6 months after the transplant. The receptor was isolated from a human patient who received a combined kidney and bone marrow transplant. Some of these T cells may belong to the graft donor. The gene calls are TRBV5-1 and TRBJ2-7; maybe TRBD2 (7 bases). The CDR3 here is CASSQGTNTYEQYF. The CDR3, as DNA: TGCGCCAGCAGCCAGGGGACTAACACCTACGAGCAGTACTTC.